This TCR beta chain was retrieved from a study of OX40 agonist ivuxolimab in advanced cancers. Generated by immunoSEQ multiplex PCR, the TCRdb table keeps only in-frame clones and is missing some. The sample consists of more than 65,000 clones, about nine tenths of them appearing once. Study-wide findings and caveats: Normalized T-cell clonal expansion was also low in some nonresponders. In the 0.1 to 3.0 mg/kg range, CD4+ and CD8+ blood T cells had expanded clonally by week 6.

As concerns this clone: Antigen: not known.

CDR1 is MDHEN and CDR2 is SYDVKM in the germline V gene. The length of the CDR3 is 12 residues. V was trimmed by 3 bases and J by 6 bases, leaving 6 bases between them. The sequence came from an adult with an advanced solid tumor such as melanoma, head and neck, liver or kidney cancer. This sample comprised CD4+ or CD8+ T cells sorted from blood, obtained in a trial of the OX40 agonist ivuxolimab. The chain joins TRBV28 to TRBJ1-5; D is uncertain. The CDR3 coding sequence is TGTGCCAGCAGTTTGAGTGGTCAGCCCCAGCATTTT. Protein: CASSLSGQPQHF.